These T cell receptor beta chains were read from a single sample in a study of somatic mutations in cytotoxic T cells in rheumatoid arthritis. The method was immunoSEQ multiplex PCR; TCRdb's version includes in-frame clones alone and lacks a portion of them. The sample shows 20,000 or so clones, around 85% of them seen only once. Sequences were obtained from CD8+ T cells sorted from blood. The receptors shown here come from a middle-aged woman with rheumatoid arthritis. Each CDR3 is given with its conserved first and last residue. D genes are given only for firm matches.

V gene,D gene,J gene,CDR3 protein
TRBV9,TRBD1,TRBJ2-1,CASSPPGTGFNNEQFF
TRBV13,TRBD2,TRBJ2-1,CASSLSGLAGGEEQFF
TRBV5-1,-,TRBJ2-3,CASIGLGATDTQYF
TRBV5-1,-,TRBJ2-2,CASSSPAGPNTGELFF
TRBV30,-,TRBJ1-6,CAWSEGGGSPLHF
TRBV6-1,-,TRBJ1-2,CASSEALEYGYTF
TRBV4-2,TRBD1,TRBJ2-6,CASSQDQPQTGAGANVLTF
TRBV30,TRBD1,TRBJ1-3,CAWSAGGGGNTIYF
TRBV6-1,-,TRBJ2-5,CASSEWKGDYQETQYF
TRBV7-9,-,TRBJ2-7,CASTQTSLSYEQYF
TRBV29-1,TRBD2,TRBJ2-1,CSVEGLAGDNEQFF
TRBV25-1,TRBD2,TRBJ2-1,CASSASGGFNEQFF
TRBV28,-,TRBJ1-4,CASSLPLTGTNEKLFF
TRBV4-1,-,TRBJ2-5,CASSQGSLNRETQYF
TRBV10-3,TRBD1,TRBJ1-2,CAISEAGTGYGYTF
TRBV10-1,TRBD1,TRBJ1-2,CARGAALHGTVIVLRRGYTF
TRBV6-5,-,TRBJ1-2,CASTGGARGYTF
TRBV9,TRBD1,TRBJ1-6,CASSVADRGSSPLHF
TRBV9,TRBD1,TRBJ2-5,CASSEGPGGWIETQYF
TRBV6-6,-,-,CASGGRGYEQYF
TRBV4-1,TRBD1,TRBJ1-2,CASSQVDDRGYGYTF
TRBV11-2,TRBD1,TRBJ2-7,CASSPTGQVIEQYF
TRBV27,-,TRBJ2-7,CASSFGSGYEQYF
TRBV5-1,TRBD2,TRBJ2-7,CASSLGSGGYEQYF
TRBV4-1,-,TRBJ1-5,CASVSHVGDNQPQHF
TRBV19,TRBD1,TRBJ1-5,CASTPTGGNQPQHF
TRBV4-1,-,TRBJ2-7,CASSQVVGGEQYF
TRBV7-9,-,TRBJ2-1,CASSENQGWGREQFF
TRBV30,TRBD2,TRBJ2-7,CAWSLQRPGTSGRYEQYF
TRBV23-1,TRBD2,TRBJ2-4,CASSQGSLAGGLVRDIQYF
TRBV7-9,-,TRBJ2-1,CAIDGYRRESSYNEQFF
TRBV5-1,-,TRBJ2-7,CASRQGSSYEQYF
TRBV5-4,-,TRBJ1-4,CASSPYSGHNPANEKLFF
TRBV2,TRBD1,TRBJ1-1,CARQKRTGALMNTEAFF
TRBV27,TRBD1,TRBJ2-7,CASSYSGTVGSYEQYF
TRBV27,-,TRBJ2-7,CASGVGYGGYEQYF
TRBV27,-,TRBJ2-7,CASSLSRLNEQYF
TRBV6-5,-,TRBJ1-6,CASSLSYDTGTLHF
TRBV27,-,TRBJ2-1,CASSSAVNNNEQFF
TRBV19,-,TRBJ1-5,CASSGSGGQPQHF
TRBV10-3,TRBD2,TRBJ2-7,CATFGTSENYEQYF
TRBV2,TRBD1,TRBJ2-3,CASSGTGADTQYF
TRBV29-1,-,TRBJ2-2,CSVEKPNTGELFF
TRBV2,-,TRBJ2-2,CASGGVAANTGELFF
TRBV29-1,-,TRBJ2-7,CSVQKGYSYEQYF
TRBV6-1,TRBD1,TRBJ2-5,CASSEGIGTGETQYF
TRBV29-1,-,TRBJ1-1,CSVGAGWAMNTEAFF
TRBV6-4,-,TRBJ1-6,CASVLGGNNSPLHF
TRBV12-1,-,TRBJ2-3,CASSFRTDTQYF
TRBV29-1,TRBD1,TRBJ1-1,CSAGTGGPEAFF
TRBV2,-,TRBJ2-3,CATTRDTDTQYF
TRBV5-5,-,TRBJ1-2,CASSYGGEYTF
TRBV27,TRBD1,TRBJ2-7,CASSLPGTGTYEQYF
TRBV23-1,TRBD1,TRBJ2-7,CASSLTAGGPVGEQYF
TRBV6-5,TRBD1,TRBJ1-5,CASKGQGAQPQHF
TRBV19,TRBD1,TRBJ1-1,CASSIGTALEAFF
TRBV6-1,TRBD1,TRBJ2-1,CASSEARTGIRGEQFF
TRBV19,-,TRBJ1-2,CASKMTGGGYTF
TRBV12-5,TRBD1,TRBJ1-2,CASGPGTGTNYGYTF